This T cell receptor beta chain was sequenced during a study of healthy donors' naive CD4 and CD8 T cells. Study results and limitations: Positive CDR3 charge linked to CD4+ cells, negative to CD8+ cells. The study did not address homeostatic proliferation effects in naive T cells. Chains were not paired, since alpha and beta were sequenced in bulk. Most V and J genes were reportedly biased between naive CD4+ and CD8+ cells.

Each TCR library used roughly 0.45 ug of total RNA and a linear amplification protocol. Via MiXCR, TCRdb re-called the reads, giving one row per CDR3 protein. The sample includes approximately 180,000 distinct CDR3 sequences, 65% to 75% of them seen just once. The V and J ends lost 2 bases and 2 bases, in that order; junction bases with no gene match: 2. CDR1 and CDR2 (germline): MNHEY, SVGAGI. This CDR3 is 15 amino acids long. To note about this clonotype: What it recognizes is unknown.

Material: naive CD4+ and CD8+ T cells sorted from blood, pooled from several donors. The TCR sequence derives from a pool of human donors in good health; the sample pools cells from several healthy donors. This chain links TRBV6-5 with TRBJ2-1; 8 bases are shared with TRBD1. The CDR3: CASSYETGAYNEQFF. In nucleotides, the CDR3 is TGTGCCAGCAGTTACGAGACAGGGGCCTACAATGAGCAGTTCTTC.